The rows below give T cell receptor beta chains drawn from one sample of a study of CD8+ T cells in alopecia areata. Generated by immunoSEQ multiplex PCR, the TCRdb table keeps only in-frame clones and is missing some. Seen here are around 140,000 clones, around half observed once, and the top ten hold approximately 16%. The starting material was CD8+ T cells sorted from blood, obtained at week 4, from a patient treated with tofacitinib. The receptor source for this set is a human donor with alopecia areata. The CDR3 runs from the conserved cysteine through the conserved F or W. A D gene is named only where the DNA matches it firmly. Where a row states a size, it is once, few, many or the class of an expanded clone; other rows omit it.

TRBD1,TRBV29-1,TRBJ2-1,14,few,TGCAGCGTTGAATGGGACAGGGACTACAATGAGCAGTTCTTC,CSVEWDRDYNEQFF
NA,TRBV27,TRBJ2-1,14,NA,TGTGCCAGCAGCCTAACGGGTCCCTGGAATGAGCAGTTCTTC,CASSLTGPWNEQFF
NA,TRBV5-6,TRBJ2-2,14,few,TGTGCCAGCACCTTGGACAGTTACACCGGGGAGCTGTTTTTT,CASTLDSYTGELFF
NA,TRBV4-1,TRBJ2-5,13,NA,TGCGCCAGCAGCCAACCGTTCCAAGAGACCCAGTACTTC,CASSQPFQETQYF
NA,TRBV7-9,TRBJ1-2,12,NA,TGTGCCAGCAGCTCTGGGCTCTATGGCTACACCTTC,CASSSGLYGYTF
TRBD1,TRBV10-3,TRBJ1-5,15,NA,TGTGCCATCAGTGACTGGGACAGCCTAAATCAGCCCCAGCATTTT,CAISDWDSLNQPQHF
NA,TRBV6-6,TRBJ1-1,12,NA,TGTGCCAGCTCACCGATGAACACTGAAGCTTTCTTT,CASSPMNTEAFF
NA,TRBV6-5,TRBJ2-5,16,few,TGTGCCAGCAGTTACGTTGGGGGGCTAAACGCGGAGACCCAGTACTTC,CASSYVGGLNAETQYF
TRBD1,TRBV5-1,TRBJ2-1,15,NA,TGCGCCAGCAGCTTGGCCGGGACAGGGGGCGATGAGCAGTTCTTC,CASSLAGTGGDEQFF
NA,TRBV30,TRBJ1-1,13,NA,TGTGCCTGGAGTGTATTGGGCGGAACTGAAGCTTTCTTT,CAWSVLGGTEAFF
TRBD2,TRBV6-1,TRBJ2-3,14,NA,TGTGCCAGCAGTTCTAGCGGGGGGGCAGATACGCAGTATTTT,CASSSSGGADTQYF
NA,TRBV2,TRBJ1-2,12,NA,TGTGCCAGCAGTGTAGGCAACTATGGCTACACCTTC,CASSVGNYGYTF
NA,TRBV5-6,TRBJ1-5,14,NA,TGTGCCAGCAGCTTAAAGAATAGCAATCAGCCCCAGCATTTT,CASSLKNSNQPQHF
TRBD1,TRBV7-6,TRBJ1-2,12,NA,TGTGCCAGCAGCGGGACAGGGTTTGACTACACCTTC,CASSGTGFDYTF
NA,TRBV27,TRBJ2-7,14,NA,TGTGCCAGCAGTGGTTTCTTCGGGTCCTACGAGCAGTACTTC,CASSGFFGSYEQYF
TRBD1,TRBV5-1,TRBJ2-3,16,NA,TGCGCCAGCAGCTTGGGGAGGAGACAGGGTTCAGATACGCAGTATTTT,CASSLGRRQGSDTQYF
TRBD1,TRBV14,TRBJ1-2,15,medium-sized,TGTGCCAGCAGCCCTATGGAGGACAGGGTTAATGGCTACACCTTC,CASSPMEDRVNGYTF
NA,TRBV5-6,TRBJ1-5,16,few,TGTGCCAGCAGCTTGGGAGTAGTCCGTAGCAATCAGCCCCAGCATTTT,CASSLGVVRSNQPQHF
NA,TRBV7-9,TRBJ1-5,15,NA,TGCGCCAGCAGCCAAGATTGGTCTAGCAATCAGCCCCAGCATTTT,CASSQDWSSNQPQHF
NA,TRBV25-1,TRBJ2-3,16,NA,TGTGCCAGCAGTGAAAAGACTTCCTGGGGCACAGATACGCAGTATTTT,CASSEKTSWGTDTQYF